This TCR delta chain was identified in a study of Vδ1+ human thymocytes (dated 2018 in TCRdb). General notes on the study: As a data resource, the study described the mRNA-level TRG and TRD CDR3 repertoires of highly purified Vdelta1+ thymocytes obtained from young children. The multiplex-based CDR3 amplicon strategy had previously been validated against 5'RACE-based CDR3 amplicon generation methods.

What the study reported, not specific to this receptor: Because unexpected Vdelta2 sequences could lead to misinterpretation of bulk repertoire data, the authors recommended using highly purified populations and validating at the single-cell level. Roughly a fifth of thymic TRD sequences were found to be Vdelta2 (and few were Vdelta3) despite high sort purity, in contrast to peripheral blood Vdelta1+ controls. Donors did not cluster by age or sex, so the analyses were not stratified by age or sex. Numerous TRG clonotypes were shared among donors (up to about 6.9x10^3), while TRD repertoires were essentially private (a maximum of 116 shared). The thymic TRG and TRD repertoires appeared highly polyclonal, with Gaussian CDR3 length distributions, in contrast to the oligoclonal repertoires of peripheral blood.

Thymic samples were depleted of alphabeta T cells, then CD3+ TCRVdelta1+ TCRVdelta2- thymocytes were FACS-sorted. The purity of the sorted Vdelta1+ thymocytes fell between about 98% and 99.6%. The thymic specimens were obtained from several paediatric patients, aged about 5 days to 17 months, who were having corrective cardiac surgery. Thymic tissue was dispersed and mononuclear cells isolated on a Histopaque-1077 density gradient. For staining, the antibodies used were anti-TCRVdelta1 clone TS8.2, anti-TCRVdelta2 clone B6, anti-CD3 clone HIT3a and anti-TCRalphabeta clone IP26. RNA was isolated using the RNeasy mini kit, and reverse transcription was performed with Superscript III. To generate the CDR3 amplicons, a multiplex PCR was run using pooled V-gene forward primers together with a constant-region reverse primer that carried Illumina adaptor overhangs. After gel purification, amplicons were indexed with Nextera index primers over around 8 extra PCR cycles and were then purified with AMPure XP beads. Sequencing of libraries was performed on an Illumina MiSeq using paired-end 250 bp reads, dual indexing and an approximately 22% PhiX spike-in. The authors processed their data as follows. FastQC was used to check read quality, and ea-utils fastq-join was used to merge TRG read pairs. Sequences were annotated with IMGT/HighV-QUEST, keeping only productive sequences with unambiguous V-gene assignment; clonotypes were defined by identical CDR3 sequence. Downstream analysis used VDJtools 1.1.1, tcR 2.2.3, Treemap and vegan Shannon diversity in R 3.4.4. The public reads were reprocessed by TCRdb using CATT, and rows of matching DNA were later combined. The V and J calls and clone size are TCRdb's, not the authors'. A total of about 75,000 delta-chain clones appear in this sample, 30% to 40% of them only once. The ten largest account for over 0.2% of the sample.

The cysteine opens and the phenylalanine closes a CDR3 of 20 amino acids. Just CDR3 DNA is preserved here, 60 bases in frame from base 1. Reading the germline V gene gives CDR1 TSWWSYY and CDR2 QGS. The germline V and J ends show losses of 4 bases and 0 bases respectively, and no gene match explains 18 bases of the junction. This clone appeared a few times. Its specific antigen is unknown. Per-base quality was not reported, and no clone a single base away is much larger than it. The sequence derives from a boy in the first two years of life who had congenital heart surgery. The chain was built from TRDV1 and TRDJ1, with TRDD3 matching 9 junction bases. Source material: Vdelta1+ gamma-delta thymocytes from the thymus. The cell subset or site label on this specimen signifies: FACS-sorted CD3+ TCRalphabeta- TCRVdelta1+ TCRVdelta2- thymocytes. The CDR3 in this case is CALGVRESTTGGPYTDKLIF. The DNA sequence follows: TGTGCTCTTGGGGTCAGAGAATCCACTACTGGGGGACCTTACACCGATAAACTCATCTTT.